The clone carrying this TCR beta chain was detected many times. Its antigen is unidentified. These data originate in a study of T cells in Graves' hyperthyroidism and ophthalmopathy. Whole-study results and caveats: Appearing also in blood were most of the thyroid clonotypes expanded above 0.001. Model output signaled ophthalmopathy a median roughly six months ahead of onset.

The study defined stable Graves' hyperthyroidism as no ophthalmopathy progression within 18 months. The authors took PBMCs from 10 ml fresh peripheral blood. Trimming pared 5 bases from V and 4 bases from J, leaving 15 bases between. The CDR3 loop spans 14 amino acids. Amplified TCR beta CDR3 regions derived from RNA transcripts. A set of HTBI primers served as the primers for a first-round RT-PCR of the TCR CDR3. TCRdb ran MiXCR on the multiplex PCR reads and lists one entry per CDR3 protein. The table records more than 550,000 distinct CDR3 sequences, 15% to 20% of them present only once. The sample was blood. The rearrangement joins TRBV12-3 or TRBV12-4 to TRBJ2-7; possibly TRBD1 for D (6 bases). The receptor's source is a man aged 45-60 years with Graves' hyperthyroidism. CDR3 loop: CASSRAGQRYEQYF. The CDR3 DNA reads as TGTGCCAGCAGTCGAGCAGGACAGAGATACGAGCAGTACTTC.